Listed below are T cell receptor beta chains from one sample, sequenced in a study of blood T cell repertoires in COVID-19. The table came from immunoSEQ multiplex PCR; TCRdb's copy has only in-frame clones and leaves some out. The table shows about 75,000 clones, with 70% to 85% occurring only once. Sequencing input: peripheral blood. The source of these receptors is a woman between 45 and 60 years old with acute or convalescent COVID-19. Each CDR3 is given with its conserved first and last residue. A D gene is named only where the DNA matches it firmly. A clone size is listed for some rows: how often the clone was seen (once, few, many), or a class if it is expanded.

cdr3_aa: CASSRGQGVTEAFF
cdr3_nt: TGTGCCAGTAGTCGCGGACAGGGGGTGACTGAAGCTTTCTTT
clone_size: NA
v_call: TRBV19
d_call: TRBD1
j_call: TRBJ1-1

cdr3_aa: CASSLLAGANNEQFF
cdr3_nt: TGTGCCAGCAGCTTACTGGCGGGAGCGAACAATGAGCAGTTCTTC
clone_size: NA
v_call: TRBV5-4
d_call: TRBD2
j_call: TRBJ2-1

cdr3_aa: CASSPKETQYF
cdr3_nt: TGTGCCAGCTCACCCAAAGAGACCCAGTACTTC
clone_size: few
v_call: TRBV18
d_call: NA
j_call: TRBJ2-5

cdr3_aa: CASSYSPGGYMNEQFF
cdr3_nt: TGTGCCAGCAGTTATTCCCCAGGGGGCTACATGAATGAGCAGTTCTTC
clone_size: NA
v_call: TRBV6-6
d_call: TRBD1
j_call: TRBJ2-1

cdr3_aa: CASSLDSDGANVLTF
cdr3_nt: TGTGCCAGCAGCTTAGATTCAGATGGGGCCAACGTCCTGACTTTC
clone_size: NA
v_call: TRBV7-6
d_call: NA
j_call: TRBJ2-6

cdr3_aa: CASSVGFLFQDTEAFF
cdr3_nt: TGTGCCAGCAGCGTAGGATTTTTGTTCCAGGACACTGAAGCTTTCTTT
clone_size: NA
v_call: TRBV9
d_call: NA
j_call: TRBJ1-1

cdr3_aa: CASSQVKLAGVRYEQYF
cdr3_nt: TGCGCCAGCAGCCAAGTTAAACTAGCGGGAGTTCGCTACGAGCAGTACTTC
clone_size: NA
v_call: TRBV4-1
d_call: TRBD2
j_call: TRBJ2-7

cdr3_aa: CASSPAGLGLDTQYF
cdr3_nt: TGCGCCAGCAGTCCGGCGGGGCTAGGATTGGATACGCAGTATTTT
clone_size: NA
v_call: TRBV4-1
d_call: NA
j_call: TRBJ2-3

cdr3_aa: CSARDLRGYTF
cdr3_nt: TGCAGTGCTAGAGATCTAAGAGGCTACACCTTC
clone_size: NA
v_call: TRBV20-1
d_call: NA
j_call: TRBJ1-2

cdr3_aa: CASSTDRVNQPQHF
cdr3_nt: TGTGCCAGTAGTACCGACAGGGTGAATCAGCCCCAGCATTTT
clone_size: NA
v_call: TRBV19
d_call: TRBD1
j_call: TRBJ1-5

cdr3_aa: CASSLVFGGNTGELFF
cdr3_nt: TGTGCCAGCAGCTTAGTATTTGGCGGAAACACCGGGGAGCTGTTTTTT
clone_size: NA
v_call: TRBV7-2
d_call: NA
j_call: TRBJ2-2

cdr3_aa: CASSLARGTGSYEQYF
cdr3_nt: TGTGCCAGCAGCTTAGCGCGCGGGACAGGCAGCTACGAGCAGTACTTC
clone_size: NA
v_call: TRBV7-9
d_call: TRBD1
j_call: TRBJ2-7

cdr3_aa: CASSYSGGPYEQYF
cdr3_nt: TGTGCCAGCAGTTACTCCGGGGGACCGTACGAGCAGTACTTC
clone_size: NA
v_call: TRBV6-6
d_call: NA
j_call: TRBJ2-7

cdr3_aa: CASLLGTGRFYEQYF
cdr3_nt: TGTGCCAGCCTCCTGGGGACAGGACGATTCTACGAGCAGTACTTC
clone_size: NA
v_call: TRBV11-3
d_call: TRBD1
j_call: TRBJ2-7

cdr3_aa: CASSQDWGRVGEKLFF
cdr3_nt: TGTGCCAGCAGCCAAGATTGGGGCAGGGTGGGTGAAAAACTGTTTTTT
clone_size: NA
v_call: TRBV3-1/TRBV3-2
d_call: NA
j_call: TRBJ1-4

cdr3_aa: CASSLLTGGRGEAFF
cdr3_nt: TGTGCCAGTAGTCTACTTACGGGGGGACGGGGAGAAGCTTTCTTT
clone_size: NA
v_call: TRBV19
d_call: NA
j_call: TRBJ1-1

cdr3_aa: CASSPTEGTDTQYF
cdr3_nt: TGTGCCAGCAGCCCCACGGAGGGCACAGATACGCAGTATTTT
clone_size: NA
v_call: TRBV4-2
d_call: NA
j_call: TRBJ2-3

cdr3_aa: CASSARGRLNYGYTF
cdr3_nt: TGTGCCAGCAGCGCCAGGGGGCGCCTGAACTATGGCTACACCTTC
clone_size: NA
v_call: TRBV9
d_call: TRBD1
j_call: TRBJ1-2

cdr3_aa: CASSQEAGVLGYTF
cdr3_nt: TGCGCCAGCAGCCAAGAAGCGGGGGTCCTCGGCTACACCTTC
clone_size: NA
v_call: TRBV4-3
d_call: NA
j_call: TRBJ1-2

cdr3_aa: CASSISTGTGSYGYTF
cdr3_nt: TGTGCCAGTAGTATTAGTACCGGGACAGGCTCCTATGGCTACACCTTC
clone_size: few
v_call: TRBV19
d_call: TRBD1
j_call: TRBJ1-2

cdr3_aa: CASSLGWTSTDTQYF
cdr3_nt: TGTGCCAGCAGCTTAGGTTGGACTAGCACAGATACGCAGTATTTT
clone_size: NA
v_call: TRBV11-2
d_call: NA
j_call: TRBJ2-3

cdr3_aa: CASSFGTRTAEFF
cdr3_nt: TGTGCCAGCAGCTTCGGGACTAGGACTGCTGAGTTCTTC
clone_size: NA
v_call: TRBV7-8
d_call: TRBD2
j_call: TRBJ2-1

cdr3_aa: CASSYAGGGWIVSAFF
cdr3_nt: TGTGCCAGCAGTTACGCCGGTGGGGGGTGGATTGTGTCAGCTTTCTTT
clone_size: NA
v_call: TRBV6-2/TRBV6-3
d_call: NA
j_call: TRBJ1-1

cdr3_aa: CASSPGQGLNTEAFF
cdr3_nt: TGCGCCAGCAGCCCGGGACAGGGCTTGAACACTGAAGCTTTCTTT
clone_size: NA
v_call: TRBV5-1
d_call: TRBD1
j_call: TRBJ1-1

cdr3_aa: CASSPPEGSYNEQFF
cdr3_nt: TGTGCCAGCAGTCCCCCAGAGGGCTCCTACAATGAGCAGTTCTTC
clone_size: NA
v_call: TRBV28
d_call: NA
j_call: TRBJ2-1

cdr3_aa: CAWSVSRFWQYF
cdr3_nt: TGTGCCTGGAGTGTATCCCGGTTCTGGCAGTACTTC
clone_size: NA
v_call: TRBV30
d_call: NA
j_call: TRBJ2-7

cdr3_aa: CASRPKGGWTGETQYF
cdr3_nt: TGTGCCAGCCGCCCGAAGGGCGGATGGACAGGAGAGACCCAGTACTTC
clone_size: NA
v_call: TRBV19
d_call: TRBD1
j_call: TRBJ2-5

cdr3_aa: CASSRQGAYEQYF
cdr3_nt: TGCGCCAGCAGCCGACAGGGGGCTTACGAGCAGTACTTC
clone_size: NA
v_call: TRBV4-1
d_call: TRBD1
j_call: TRBJ2-7

cdr3_aa: CASSPLGLAGVGTDTQYF
cdr3_nt: TGTGCCAGCTCACCTCTAGGACTAGCGGGAGTCGGCACAGATACGCAGTATTTT
clone_size: NA
v_call: TRBV18
d_call: TRBD2
j_call: TRBJ2-3

cdr3_aa: CSASRHQNTEAFF
cdr3_nt: TGCAGTGCTAGTAGACACCAGAACACTGAAGCTTTCTTT
clone_size: NA
v_call: TRBV20-1
d_call: NA
j_call: TRBJ1-1

cdr3_aa: CASKGQLYEQYF
cdr3_nt: TGTGCCAGCAAGGGACAACTCTACGAGCAGTACTTC
clone_size: once
v_call: TRBV28
d_call: NA
j_call: TRBJ2-7

cdr3_aa: CASGRQGAPYEQYF
cdr3_nt: TGCGCCAGCGGCAGACAGGGGGCACCTTACGAGCAGTACTTC
clone_size: NA
v_call: TRBV5-1
d_call: TRBD1
j_call: TRBJ2-7

cdr3_aa: CASSDSRARLGGYTF
cdr3_nt: TGTGCCAGCAGTGACTCGCGGGCCCGGTTGGGCGGCTACACCTTC
clone_size: once
v_call: TRBV6-4
d_call: NA
j_call: TRBJ1-2

cdr3_aa: CASSPQGALNTGELFF
cdr3_nt: TGTGCCAGCTCACCTCAGGGGGCGTTGAACACCGGGGAGCTGTTTTTT
clone_size: NA
v_call: TRBV18
d_call: TRBD1
j_call: TRBJ2-2

cdr3_aa: CASSLRGQGASGELFF
cdr3_nt: TGTGCCAGCAGCTTAAGGGGACAGGGGGCCTCCGGGGAGCTGTTTTTT
clone_size: few
v_call: TRBV7-3
d_call: TRBD1
j_call: TRBJ2-2

cdr3_aa: CASSRGPNNNQPQHF
cdr3_nt: TGTGCCAGCAGTAGGGGGCCGAACAACAATCAGCCCCAGCATTTT
clone_size: NA
v_call: TRBV5-4
d_call: TRBD1
j_call: TRBJ1-5

cdr3_aa: CATLLPGGARTDTQYF
cdr3_nt: TGTGCCACCCTCCTCCCGGGGGGGGCGAGGACAGATACGCAGTATTTT
clone_size: NA
v_call: TRBV7-9
d_call: TRBD2
j_call: TRBJ2-3

cdr3_aa: CASSVGLAQETQYF
cdr3_nt: TGTGCCAGCAGCGTAGGACTAGCGCAAGAGACCCAGTACTTC
clone_size: NA
v_call: TRBV9
d_call: TRBD2
j_call: TRBJ2-5

cdr3_aa: CASSGTSGTGELFF
cdr3_nt: TGTGCCAGCAGTGGGACTAGCGGGACCGGGGAGCTGTTTTTT
clone_size: NA
v_call: TRBV2
d_call: TRBD2
j_call: TRBJ2-2

cdr3_aa: CASSFWGTSGYEQFF
cdr3_nt: TGCGCCAGCAGCTTTTGGGGGACTAGCGGATATGAGCAGTTCTTC
clone_size: once
v_call: TRBV5-1
d_call: TRBD2
j_call: TRBJ2-1

cdr3_aa: CASSRQGSYNEQFF
cdr3_nt: TGTGCCAGCAGTCGACAGGGATCCTACAATGAGCAGTTCTTC
clone_size: few
v_call: TRBV6-5
d_call: TRBD1
j_call: TRBJ2-1

cdr3_aa: CASSGSEGTEQFF
cdr3_nt: TGTGCCAGCAGCGGATCGGAGGGGACTGAGCAGTTCTTC
clone_size: NA
v_call: TRBV9
d_call: NA
j_call: TRBJ2-1

cdr3_aa: CASSPLYEQYF
cdr3_nt: TGTGCCAGCAGCCCCCTCTACGAGCAGTACTTC
clone_size: NA
v_call: TRBV6-2/TRBV6-3
d_call: NA
j_call: TRBJ2-7

cdr3_aa: CASSLDPGRGYTF
cdr3_nt: TGTGCCAGCTCCCTCGACCCGGGTCGAGGCTACACCTTC
clone_size: NA
v_call: TRBV18
d_call: NA
j_call: TRBJ1-2

cdr3_aa: CASSQLAGAGNEQFF
cdr3_nt: TGCGCCAGCAGCCAACTGGCGGGAGCGGGCAATGAGCAGTTCTTC
clone_size: NA
v_call: TRBV4-3
d_call: TRBD2
j_call: TRBJ2-1

cdr3_aa: CASSQGGLVNEQFF
cdr3_nt: TGTGCCAGCAGCCAAGGGGGACTAGTCAATGAGCAGTTCTTC
clone_size: NA
v_call: TRBV14
d_call: TRBD2
j_call: TRBJ2-1

cdr3_aa: CASSPRGEREQYF
cdr3_nt: TGTGCCAGCAGTCCCCGGGGGGAGCGGGAGCAGTACTTC
clone_size: NA
v_call: TRBV6-5
d_call: TRBD2
j_call: TRBJ2-7

cdr3_aa: CASSLYRGWTEAFF
cdr3_nt: TGCGCCAGCAGCTTGTACAGGGGGTGGACTGAAGCTTTCTTT
clone_size: NA
v_call: TRBV5-1
d_call: TRBD1
j_call: TRBJ1-1

cdr3_aa: CASRLTGAYGYTF
cdr3_nt: TGTGCCAGCAGACTTACAGGGGCCTATGGCTACACCTTC
clone_size: NA
v_call: TRBV12-3/TRBV12-4
d_call: TRBD1
j_call: TRBJ1-2

cdr3_aa: CASRSRLAGVNDTQYF
cdr3_nt: TGTGCAAGTCGCTCAAGACTAGCGGGAGTCAACGATACGCAGTATTTT
clone_size: NA
v_call: TRBV12-2
d_call: NA
j_call: TRBJ2-3

cdr3_aa: CSASGTRGSSGQFF
cdr3_nt: TGCAGTGCTAGTGGGACTAGAGGAAGTAGTGGGCAGTTCTTC
clone_size: NA
v_call: TRBV20-1
d_call: TRBD2
j_call: TRBJ2-1

cdr3_aa: CASSLVSGGAYEQYF
cdr3_nt: TGTGCCAGCAGCTTAGTTAGCGGGGGGGCATACGAGCAGTACTTC
clone_size: NA
v_call: TRBV7-2
d_call: TRBD2
j_call: TRBJ2-7

cdr3_aa: CASSPGGGYEQYF
cdr3_nt: TGCGCCAGCAGCCCAGGGGGTGGCTACGAGCAGTACTTC
clone_size: few
v_call: TRBV5-1
d_call: TRBD1
j_call: TRBJ2-7

cdr3_aa: CASRIRTGQTGELFF
cdr3_nt: TGTGCCAGCAGAATTAGGACAGGGCAGACCGGGGAGCTGTTTTTT
clone_size: NA
v_call: TRBV27
d_call: TRBD1
j_call: TRBJ2-2

cdr3_aa: CASSHQGYQPQHF
cdr3_nt: TGTGCCAGTAGTCATCAGGGTTATCAGCCCCAGCATTTT
clone_size: NA
v_call: TRBV19
d_call: NA
j_call: TRBJ1-5